A single sample is the source of the 3 T cell receptor beta chains below, sequenced in a study of blood T cell repertoires in COVID-19. Method: immunoSEQ multiplex PCR; TCRdb's copy keeps in-frame clones and lacks some. This table has approximately 300,000 clones, 89% appearing once. Material for sequencing was peripheral blood. These TCRs come from a man aged 18 to 30 who had recovered from COVID-19.

CDR3 in DNA: TGTGCCAGCAGCCCTAGCGGGGGGTTCACAGATACGCAGTATTTT. Its translation: CASSPSGGFTDTQYF. The rearrangement links TRBV7-9 to TRBJ2-3; 11 nucleotides line up with TRBD2. CDR3 size: 15 residues. Germline assignment: CDR1 SEHNR and CDR2 FQNEAQ (reference sequence). V was pared by 5 bases and J by 2 bases, with 3 bases of the junction left unmatched.

This rearrangement joins TRBV6-6 to TRBJ1-5; maybe TRBD1 (6 bases). Trimming pared 4 bases from V and 4 bases from J, leaving 8 bases between. Germline CDR1 and CDR2: MNHNY and SVGAGI (reference sequence). The CDR3 is 13 amino acids. As DNA, the CDR3 is TGTGCCAGCAGTTTCACAGGGAATCAGCCCCAGCATTTT. Its translation is CASSFTGNQPQHF.

This chain joins TRBV10-3 and TRBJ2-1; TRBD1 matches 10 bases. The germline V gene has CDR1 ENHRY and CDR2 SYGVKD. The length of the CDR3 is 13 residues. Trimming removed 9 bases from V and 7 bases from J; junction bases left unmatched: 6. The CDR3 loop reads CAIRTGGGNEQFF. CDR3 sequence (DNA): TGTGCCATTAGGACAGGGGGTGGTAATGAGCAGTTCTTC.